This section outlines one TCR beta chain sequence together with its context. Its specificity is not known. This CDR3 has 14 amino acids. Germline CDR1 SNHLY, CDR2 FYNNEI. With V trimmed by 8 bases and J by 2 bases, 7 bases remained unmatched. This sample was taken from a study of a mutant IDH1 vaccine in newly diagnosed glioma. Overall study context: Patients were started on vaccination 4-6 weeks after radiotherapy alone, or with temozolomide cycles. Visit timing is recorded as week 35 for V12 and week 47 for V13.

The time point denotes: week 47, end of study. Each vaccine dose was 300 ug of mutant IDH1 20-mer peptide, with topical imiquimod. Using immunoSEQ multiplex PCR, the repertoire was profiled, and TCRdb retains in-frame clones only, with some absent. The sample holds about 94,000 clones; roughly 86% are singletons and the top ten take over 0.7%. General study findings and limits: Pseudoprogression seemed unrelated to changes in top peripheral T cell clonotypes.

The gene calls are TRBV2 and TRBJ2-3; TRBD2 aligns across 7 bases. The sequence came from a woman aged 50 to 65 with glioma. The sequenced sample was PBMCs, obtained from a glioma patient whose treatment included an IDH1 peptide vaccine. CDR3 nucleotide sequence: TGTGCCAGCGCCCCGGGACTACTCACAGATACGCAGTATTTT. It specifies CASAPGLLTDTQYF.